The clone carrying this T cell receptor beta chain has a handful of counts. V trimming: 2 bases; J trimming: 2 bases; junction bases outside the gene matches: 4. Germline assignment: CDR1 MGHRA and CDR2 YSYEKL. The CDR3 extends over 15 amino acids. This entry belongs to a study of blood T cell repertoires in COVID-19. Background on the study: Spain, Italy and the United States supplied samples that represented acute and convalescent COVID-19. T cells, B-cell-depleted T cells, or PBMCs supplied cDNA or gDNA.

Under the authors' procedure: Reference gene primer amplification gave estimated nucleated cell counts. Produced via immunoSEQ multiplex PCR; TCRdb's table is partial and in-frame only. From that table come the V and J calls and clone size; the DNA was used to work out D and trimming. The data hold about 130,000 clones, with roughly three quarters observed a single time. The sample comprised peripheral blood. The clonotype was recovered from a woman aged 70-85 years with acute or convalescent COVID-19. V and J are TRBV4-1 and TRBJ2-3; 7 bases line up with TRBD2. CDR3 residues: CASSQSGTTTDTQYF. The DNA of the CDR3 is TGCGCCAGCAGCCAATCCGGGACTACCACAGATACGCAGTATTTT.